This TCR beta chain was obtained from a study of post-analysis software for immune sequencing data. About this clonotype: The antigen remains undetermined. Being one base from a much bigger clone, this may be a read error.

The CDR3 is made up of 12 amino acids. Germline assignment: CDR1 SEHNR and CDR2 FQNEAQ (reference sequence). Libraries were made from TCR beta cDNA, and they carried unique molecular identifiers. TCRdb redid the calling of the PCR reads with MiXCR, one entry per CDR3 protein. The sample carries hundreds of thousands of distinct CDR3 sequences, around 40% recorded once. General observations from the study: TRBV segments more frequent in patients than in controls numbered roughly 5 and included TRBV5-6, TRBV5-1 and TRBV20-1.

The specimen was blood. The TCR comes from a girl aged 5 to 17 with multiple sclerosis. The rearrangement uses TRBV7-9 and TRBJ1-2; maybe TRBD1 (6 bases). The CDR3 coding sequence is TGTGCCTGCAGCCCGGACAGCCTAGAGGCCACCTTC. This encodes CACSPDSLEATF.